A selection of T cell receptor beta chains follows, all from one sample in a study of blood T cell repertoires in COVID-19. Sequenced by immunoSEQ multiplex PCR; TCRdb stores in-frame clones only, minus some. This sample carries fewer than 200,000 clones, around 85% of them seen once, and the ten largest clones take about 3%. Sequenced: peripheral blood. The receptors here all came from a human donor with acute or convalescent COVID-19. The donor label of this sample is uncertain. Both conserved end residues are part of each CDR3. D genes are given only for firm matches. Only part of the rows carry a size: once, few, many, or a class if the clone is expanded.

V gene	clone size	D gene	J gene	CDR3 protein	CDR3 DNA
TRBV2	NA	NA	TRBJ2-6	CASRIEGAGANVLTF	TGTGCCAGCAGGATCGAGGGAGCCGGGGCCAACGTCCTGACTTTC
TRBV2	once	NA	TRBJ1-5	CASGRRGNQPQHF	TGTGCCAGTGGGCGGAGGGGCAATCAGCCCCAGCATTTT
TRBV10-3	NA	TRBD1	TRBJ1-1	CAIRQGPPMNTEAFF	TGTGCCATCAGACAGGGGCCCCCCATGAACACTGAAGCTTTCTTT
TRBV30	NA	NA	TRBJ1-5	CAWSNWAGPNQPQHF	TGTGCCTGGAGTAATTGGGCAGGGCCCAATCAGCCCCAGCATTTT
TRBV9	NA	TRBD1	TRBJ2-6	CASSGAGTGYFSGANVLTF	TGTGCCAGCAGCGGCGCCGGGACAGGGTACTTCTCTGGGGCCAACGTCCTGACTTTC
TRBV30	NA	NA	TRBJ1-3	CAYDRVASGNTIYF	TGTGCATACGACCGGGTTGCATCTGGAAACACCATATATTTT
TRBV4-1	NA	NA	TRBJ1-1	CASSLGRENTEAFF	TGCGCCAGCAGCCTAGGCCGGGAGAACACTGAAGCTTTCTTT
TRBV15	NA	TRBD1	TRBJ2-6	CATSSNRGRVPRTSGANVLTF	TGTGCCACCAGCAGTAACAGGGGGCGAGTTCCCCGCACCTCTGGGGCCAACGTCCTGACTTTC
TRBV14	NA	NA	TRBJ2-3	CASSQPGADTQYF	TGTGCCAGCAGCCAGCCGGGGGCAGATACGCAGTATTTT
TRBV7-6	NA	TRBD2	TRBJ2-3	CASSLGTSGGALNTQYF	TGTGCCAGCAGCTTAGGGACTAGCGGGGGGGCCTTAAATACGCAGTATTTT
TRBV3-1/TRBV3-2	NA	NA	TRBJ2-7	CASSPPGQIYEQYF	TGTGCCAGCAGCCCCCCGGGACAAATCTACGAGCAGTACTTC
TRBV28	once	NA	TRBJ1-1	CASSSQATEAFF	TGTGCCAGCAGTTCACAGGCCACTGAAGCTTTCTTT
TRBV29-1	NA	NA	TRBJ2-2	CSAGPGERTGELFF	TGCAGCGCCGGTCCAGGGGAAAGGACCGGGGAGCTGTTTTTT
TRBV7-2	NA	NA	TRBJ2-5	CASSFWRAGQYF	TGTGCCAGCAGCTTCTGGAGGGCGGGCCAGTACTTC
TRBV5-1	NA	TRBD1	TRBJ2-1	CASSFGQASGDEQFF	TGCGCCAGCAGCTTCGGACAGGCCTCCGGGGATGAGCAGTTCTTC
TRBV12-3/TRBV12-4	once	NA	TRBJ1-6	CASSSSDFGPLHF	TGTGCCAGCAGTTCATCAGACTTCGGACCCCTCCACTTT
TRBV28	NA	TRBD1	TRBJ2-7	CASWGTGASYEQYF	TGTGCCAGCTGGGGAACAGGGGCTTCCTACGAGCAGTACTTC
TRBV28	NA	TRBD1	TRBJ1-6	CASSIGGGAKNSPLHF	TGTGCCAGCTCGATTGGAGGGGGCGCAAAAAATTCACCCCTCCACTTT
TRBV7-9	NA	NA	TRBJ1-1	CASSLDGKTGEAFF	TGTGCCAGCAGCTTAGATGGGAAAACAGGGGAAGCTTTCTTT
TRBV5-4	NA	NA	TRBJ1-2	CASSPGTNYGYTF	TGTGCCAGCAGCCCCGGGACTAACTATGGCTACACCTTC
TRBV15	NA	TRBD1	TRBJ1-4	CATSRDAPGQGWPNEKLFF	TGTGCCACCAGCAGAGATGCTCCGGGACAGGGTTGGCCTAATGAAAAACTGTTTTTT
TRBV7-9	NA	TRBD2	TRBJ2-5	CASSAPGLAGVETQYF	TGTGCCAGCAGCGCGCCGGGACTAGCGGGGGTCGAGACCCAGTACTTC
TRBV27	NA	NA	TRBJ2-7	CASRRSAGQSSYEQYF	TGTGCCAGCAGGAGGAGTGCTGGACAAAGCTCCTACGAGCAGTACTTC
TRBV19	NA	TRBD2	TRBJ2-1	CASKVWGLADNEQFF	TGTGCCAGTAAGGTTTGGGGACTAGCGGACAATGAGCAGTTCTTC